This is a list of T cell receptor beta chains from one sample in a study of shared clonotypes between healthy human individuals. Data came from immunoSEQ multiplex PCR; TCRdb stores just in-frame clones and leaves some out. Of about 2.2 million clones listed, about 93% were seen once; the top ten hold under 2%. Material for sequencing was naive CD8+ T cells from PBMCs. These receptors were obtained from a man aged 18 to 29 in good health. Some clones in this sample may be carry-over from other donors' samples. CDR3s include the opening cysteine and the closing phenylalanine or tryptophan. The D gene is left open where the match is weak. Where a row states a size, it is once, few, many or the class of an expanded clone; other rows omit it.

>once|TRBV27|TRBJ2-5|.
CASSWRGQGETQYF
TGTGCCAGCAGTTGGAGGGGGCAGGGGGAGACCCAGTACTTC
>.|TRBV18|TRBJ2-1|TRBD2
CASSRGASGGDNEQFF
TGTGCCAGCTCACGAGGCGCTAGCGGGGGGGACAATGAGCAGTTCTTC
>.|TRBV7-8|TRBJ2-1|.
CASSLKAGTSNEQFF
TGTGCCAGCAGTTTGAAAGCCGGAACCTCCAATGAGCAGTTCTTC
>.|TRBV5-4|TRBJ2-5|.
CASSLVGGPQETQYF
TGTGCCAGCAGCTTGGTAGGGGGGCCCCAGGAGACCCAGTACTTC
>.|TRBV23-1|TRBJ2-7|TRBD1
CASSPMGWTQGVEQYF
TGCGCCAGCAGTCCAATGGGCTGGACCCAGGGGGTCGAGCAGTACTTC
>.|TRBV11-2|TRBJ2-3|.
CASSTIMGDTQYF
TGTGCCAGCAGCACAATTATGGGGGATACGCAGTATTTT
>.|TRBV7-9|TRBJ2-5|.
CAPGDPLETQYF
TGTGCCCCCGGGGATCCCTTAGAGACCCAGTACTTC
>.|TRBV13|TRBJ1-2|.
CASSLAGGPLSAYGYTF
TGTGCCAGCAGCTTAGCTGGGGGCCCCTTATCAGCCTATGGCTACACCTTC
>.|TRBV28|TRBJ2-1|.
CASSGERLSSYNEQFF
TGTGCCAGCAGTGGAGAGCGGCTAAGCTCCTACAATGAGCAGTTCTTC
>.|TRBV19|TRBJ2-3|TRBD1
CASGNFRDREADTQYF
TGTGCCAGTGGAAACTTCCGGGACAGGGAGGCAGATACGCAGTATTTT
>.|TRBV18|TRBJ2-1|.
CASSPWGVINEQFF
TGTGCCAGCTCACCATGGGGGGTCATCAATGAGCAGTTCTTC
>.|TRBV5-6|TRBJ2-3|.
CASSLAGLTDTQYF
TGTGCCAGCAGCTTGGCCGGACTCACAGATACGCAGTATTTT
>.|TRBV28|TRBJ1-1|.
CASSPLGGRAEAFF
TGTGCCAGCAGTCCCCTCGGGGGGCGGGCTGAAGCTTTCTTT
>.|TRBV7-9|TRBJ2-7|.
CASSLASSEQYF
TGTGCCAGCAGCTTAGCCTCGAGCGAGCAGTACTTC
>.|TRBV19|TRBJ1-1|.
CASRGLGHSGAIEAFF
TGTGCCAGTAGGGGGTTAGGTCACTCCGGCGCCATTGAAGCTTTCTTT
>.|TRBV7-2|TRBJ2-7|TRBD2
CASSLAGGRYEQYF
TGTGCCAGCAGCTTGGCGGGGGGGAGGTACGAGCAGTACTTC
>.|TRBV9|TRBJ1-4|.
CASSGLREGSTNEKLFF
TGTGCCAGCAGCGGACTCAGGGAGGGCTCAACTAATGAAAAACTGTTTTTT
>.|TRBV28|TRBJ1-4|TRBD1
CASSLWGQTNEKLFF
TGTGCCAGCAGTTTATGGGGACAGACAAATGAAAAACTGTTTTTT
>.|TRBV7-9|TRBJ1-3|.
CASRVGSSGNTIYF
TGTGCCAGCAGGGTGGGGAGCTCTGGAAACACCATATATTTT
>.|TRBV27|TRBJ2-5|.
CASSPTGETQYF
TGTGCCAGCAGCCCCACCGGGGAGACCCAGTACTTC
>.|TRBV28|TRBJ2-1|.
CASSSGPSKVYEQFF
TGTGCCAGCAGCTCGGGGCCTAGTAAGGTCTATGAGCAGTTCTTC
>.|TRBV27|TRBJ2-7|.
CASRFLKQGGEQYF
TGTGCCAGCAGATTTTTAAAACAGGGTGGGGAGCAGTACTTC
>.|TRBV7-9|TRBJ2-7|.
CASSLAAEGAIEQYF
TGTGCCAGCAGCTTAGCGGCGGAGGGGGCAATCGAGCAGTACTTC
>once|TRBV9|TRBJ2-1|.
CASSEGGQLIHEQFF
TGTGCCAGCAGCGAGGGGGGACAGCTTATACATGAGCAGTTCTTC
>.|TRBV27|TRBJ1-1|.
CASSLATMNTEAFF
TGTGCCAGCAGTTTAGCGACGATGAACACTGAAGCTTTCTTT
>.|TRBV6-6|TRBJ2-7|TRBD2
CASSYSSGSVYEQYF
TGTGCCAGCAGTTACTCGAGCGGGAGTGTCTACGAGCAGTACTTC
>.|TRBV7-2|TRBJ2-7|TRBD2
CASSFGAGGFYEQYF
TGTGCCAGCAGCTTCGGGGCGGGAGGATTCTACGAGCAGTACTTC
>.|TRBV5-4|TRBJ2-5|TRBD1
CASSSPITGTGTETQYF
TGTGCCAGCAGCTCACCTATCACCGGGACAGGGACAGAGACCCAGTACTTC
>.|TRBV10-1|TRBJ1-1|.
CASSESSGRPGRTEAFF
TGCGCCAGCAGTGAGTCGTCGGGAAGGCCAGGGAGGACTGAAGCTTTCTTT
>.|TRBV29-1|TRBJ2-3|.
CSGRGDTQYF
TGCAGCGGCCGGGGGGATACGCAGTATTTT
>.|TRBV9|TRBJ1-2|.
CASSTNRDKANYGYTF
TGTGCCAGCAGCACAAACAGAGACAAAGCTAACTATGGCTACACCTTC
>.|TRBV7-6|TRBJ2-7|.
CASSPSPTASYEQYF
TGTGCCAGCAGCCCATCCCCGACAGCCTCCTACGAGCAGTACTTC
>.|TRBV2|TRBJ2-7|TRBD1
CASTLPGQGAGEQYF
TGTGCCAGCACCTTACCGGGACAGGGGGCTGGCGAGCAGTACTTC
>.|TRBV5-1|TRBJ1-1|.
CASSLTDRNTEAFF
TGCGCCAGCAGCTTGACGGACCGCAACACTGAAGCTTTCTTT
>.|TRBV5-1|TRBJ2-1|.
CASSLETRFYEQFF
TGCGCCAGCAGCCTGGAGACTAGATTCTATGAGCAGTTCTTC
>.|TRBV6-1|TRBJ2-3|TRBD1
CASLGGTGRTDTQYF
TGTGCCAGCCTCGGTGGGACAGGGCGCACAGATACGCAGTATTTT
>.|TRBV11-1|TRBJ2-1|TRBD2
CASSLGTSGINEQFF
TGTGCCAGCAGCCTCGGGACTAGCGGGATCAATGAGCAGTTCTTC
>.|TRBV7-2|TRBJ2-7|.
CASSLRRARHEQYF
TGTGCCAGCAGCTTAAGGAGAGCGCGCCACGAGCAGTACTTC